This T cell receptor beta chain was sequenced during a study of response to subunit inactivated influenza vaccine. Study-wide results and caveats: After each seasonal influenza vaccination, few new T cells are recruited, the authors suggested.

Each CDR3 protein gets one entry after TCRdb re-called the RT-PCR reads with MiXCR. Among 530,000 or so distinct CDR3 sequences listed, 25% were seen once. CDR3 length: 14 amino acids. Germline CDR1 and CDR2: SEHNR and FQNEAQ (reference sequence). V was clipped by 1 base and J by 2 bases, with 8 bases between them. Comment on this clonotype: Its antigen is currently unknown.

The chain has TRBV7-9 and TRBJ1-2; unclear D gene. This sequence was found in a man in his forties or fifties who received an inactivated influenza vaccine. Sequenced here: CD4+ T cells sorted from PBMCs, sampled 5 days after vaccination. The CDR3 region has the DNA TGTGCCAGCAGCTTAGATCACTACAACTATGGCTACACCTTC. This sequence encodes CASSLDHYNYGYTF.